One sample yielded the 21 T cell receptor beta chains listed below, sequenced in a study of blood T cell repertoires in COVID-19. Only in-frame clones appear in the TCRdb table, and some are missing; sequencing was by immunoSEQ multiplex PCR. The sample lists about 130,000 clones, roughly 83% seen once, with 3% to 3.5% in the top ten. Material: peripheral blood. These receptors were taken from an elderly woman with acute or convalescent COVID-19.

This rearrangement joins TRBV6-6 to TRBJ2-5; 7 nucleotides line up with TRBD1. CDR1 and CDR2 (germline): MNHNY, SVGAGI (reference sequence). This CDR3 region has 14 residues. The junction had 9 bases not matched to a gene; V was cut back by 6 bases and J by 5 bases. The CDR3 DNA reads TGTGCCAGCAGCAGACAGGGAGTCGGGGAGACCCAGTACTTC. It specifies CASSRQGVGETQYF.

This clone was detected only a few times. The chain carries TRBV6-1 and TRBJ1-4, with TRBD1 matching over 9 bases. Losses at the gene ends were 3 bases for V and 8 bases for J; bases not matched to a gene: 7. This CDR3 spans 15 amino acids. Germline CDR1 is MNHNS and CDR2 is SASEGT. In DNA form, the CDR3 reads TGTGCCAGCAGTGACCCTGGGACAGGGTTGGAAAAACTGTTTTTT. It is translated as CASSDPGTGLEKLFF.

V and J are TRBV24-1 and TRBJ2-2; 10 bases match TRBD1. The CDR3 spans 16 residues. V shed 3 bases, J shed 5 bases, and the junction held 5 bases outside the gene matches. Germline V CDR1 and CDR2: KGHDR, SFDVKD. As DNA, the CDR3 is TGTGCCACCAGTGATGTGACAGGGGGCCGAACCGGGGAGCTGTTTTTT. Protein product: CATSDVTGGRTGELFF.

This clone was detected once. The V call is TRBV5-1, the J call TRBJ1-1; 8 positions match TRBD1. The trim removed 4 bases at V and 1 base at J, leaving 3 bases unmatched. Germline V gene lookup returns CDR1 SGHRS and CDR2 YFSETQ. This CDR3 region has 14 residues. The CDR3 is CASSPGTGNTEAFF. The CDR3 DNA reads as TGCGCCAGCAGCCCCGGGACAGGGAACACTGAAGCTTTCTTT. The entire variable domain, with the rest obtained from reference TRBV5-1 and TRBJ1-1, is as follows: KAGVTQTPRYLIKTRGQQVTLSCSPISGHRSVSWYQQTPGQGLQFLFEYFSETQRNKGNFPGRFSGRQFSNSRSEMNVSTLELGDSALYLCASSPGTGNTEAFFGQGTRLTVV.

The V and J genes are TRBV2 and TRBJ1-1; D is unclear. Trimming removed 6 bases at V and 1 base at J, with 9 bases between. Looked up from germline, CDR1 is SNHLY and CDR2 is FYNNEI. This CDR3 has 13 residues. In nucleotides, the CDR3 is TGTGCCAGCAGGGTCTCAGGGAACACTGAAGCTTTCTTT. The encoded protein is CASRVSGNTEAFF.

V is TRBV12-3 or TRBV12-4 and J is TRBJ2-7; 7 bases agree with TRBD1. This CDR3 region has 13 residues. Trimming took 6 bases from V and 2 from J; bases not matched to a gene: 4. The CDR3 region is CASRLTGPYEQYF. The CDR3 nucleotides read TGTGCCAGCAGGCTGACAGGGCCCTACGAGCAGTACTTC.

V usage is TRBV4-2 and J usage is TRBJ2-2; 8 positions agree with TRBD2. This CDR3 is 16 amino acids long. V shed 0 bases, J shed 4 bases, and the junction held 4 bases outside the gene matches. Germline V lookup: CDR1 LGHNA, CDR2 YNFKEQ. In DNA, the CDR3 is TGTGCCAGCAGCCAAGAAACCGGGGGGGCCACCGGGGAGCTGTTTTTT. Translated, it gives CASSQETGGATGELFF.

The genes are TRBV15 and TRBJ1-4; the D gene is possibly TRBD1 (6 bases). Germline assignment: CDR1 LNHNV and CDR2 YYDKDF (reference sequence). This CDR3 spans 13 amino acids. V was cut by 8 bases and J by 7 bases, with 14 bases left in between. The CDR3 here is CATLRGPREKLFF. In DNA form, the CDR3 reads TGTGCCACCCTCAGGGGCCCTCGTGAAAAACTGTTTTTT.

This clone has only a few counts. The chain couples TRBV7-2 to TRBJ1-2; the match to TRBD1 covers 9 bases. The CDR3 extends over 13 amino acids. CDR1 is SGHTA and CDR2 is FQGNSA in the germline V gene. V lost 1 base, J lost 7 bases, and 1 base stayed unmatched. DNA of the CDR3: TGTGCCAGCAGCTTAGAGACAGGGGGTGGCTACACCTTC. This codes for CASSLETGGGYTF.

A few counts support this clone. The chain links TRBV27 to TRBJ1-5; the D is unclear. V was trimmed by 1 base and J by 4 bases, leaving 11 bases between them. The germline gives CDR1 MNHEY, CDR2 SMNVEV (reference sequence). CDR3 length equals 15 residues. CDR3 bases: TGTGCCAGCAGTTTATTGGGCGTTGTTAATCAGCCCCAGCATTTT. Protein sequence: CASSLLGVVNQPQHF.

This chain connects TRBV10-3 to TRBJ1-2; weak D call: TRBD1 (6 bases). Germline V gene sequence: CDR1 ENHRY, CDR2 SYGVKD. The CDR3 covers 14 residues. The V end lost 1 base, the J end lost 2 bases, and 8 bases lay between the germline ends. The CDR3 sequence is CAISELGTNYGYTF. The CDR3 bases are TGTGCCATCAGTGAGTTGGGGACAAACTATGGCTACACCTTC.

This chain links TRBV3-1 (or the pseudogene TRBV3-2) with TRBJ1-4; possibly TRBD1 for D (5 bases). The V gene's germline CDR1 is LGHDT and CDR2 YNNKEL (reference sequence). CDR3 size: 15 residues. V lost 4 bases to trimming and J lost 3 bases, with 12 bases between them. DNA for the CDR3: TGTGCCAGCAGCCGGTCCTCAGGGTCTAATGAAAAACTGTTTTTT. This gives the protein CASSRSSGSNEKLFF.

V gene TRBV5-4 combines with J gene TRBJ1-1; D call uncertain. Trimming shortened V by 0 bases and J by 4 bases, and 10 bases separated the two germline ends. In germline, CDR1 is SGHNT, CDR2 YYREEE (reference sequence). This CDR3 is built from 14 residues. The CDR3 spells CASSLAAVPTEAFF. The CDR3, as DNA: TGTGCCAGCAGCTTGGCTGCGGTTCCCACTGAAGCTTTCTTT.

This chain connects TRBV4-1 to TRBJ2-5; D is ambiguous. The CDR3 totals 13 residues. From germline, CDR1 is MGHRA and CDR2 YSYEKL. With 1 base removed from V and 3 bases from J, the gap between germline ends came to 6 bases. The CDR3 loop is CASSQGGEETQYF. CDR3 nucleotide sequence: TGCGCCAGCAGCCAAGGAGGCGAAGAGACCCAGTACTTC.

This sequence joins TRBV5-1 and TRBJ1-2; 8 positions agree with TRBD1. CDR3 length: 15 amino acids. Germline lookup yields CDR1 SGHRS and CDR2 YFSETQ. V dropped 4 bases and J dropped 2; count of bases not matched to a gene: 7. The CDR3: CASSPNRDRNYGYTF. CDR3 in DNA: TGCGCCAGCAGCCCCAACCGGGACAGGAACTATGGCTACACCTTC.

The rearrangement uses TRBV30 and TRBJ1-1; 12 nucleotides line up with TRBD1. With 4 bases clipped from V and 11 bases from J, the junction kept 2 bases outside the gene matches. Germline V gene data show CDR1 as GTSNPN and CDR2 as SVGIG (reference sequence). The CDR3 is 11 amino acids. CDR3 nucleotide sequence: TGTGCCTGGACGGGACAGGGGGCGGCTTTCTTT. Its protein is CAWTGQGAAFF. The full variable domain, in which reference TRBV30 and TRBJ1-1 provide the parts outside the CDR3, is SQTIHQWPATLVQPVGSPLSLECTVEGTSNPNLYWYRQAAGRGLQLLFYSVGIGQISSEVPQNLSASRPQDRQFILSSKKLLLSDSGFYLCAWTGQGAAFFGQGTRLTVV.

The CDR3 region is CASSQFGRAPLSNQPQHF. Here the CDR3 DNA reads TGCGCCAGCAGTCAATTCGGCAGGGCCCCGTTGAGCAATCAGCCCCAGCATTTT. This chain joins TRBV23-1 and TRBJ1-5; possibly TRBD1 for D (5 bases). TRBV23-1 is an open reading frame whose function is uncertain. Trimming took 1 base from V and 1 from J, leaving 17 bases between them. This CDR3 contains 18 residues.

The CDR3 nucleotides are TGTGCCAGCAGCTTAAGGTCTAGCGGGGGGGTTACAGATACGCAGTATTTT. It codes for CASSLRSSGGVTDTQYF. The chain joins TRBV7-2 to TRBJ2-3; 12 positions agree with TRBD2. The CDR3 length is 17 residues. Germline CDR1 reads SGHTA; CDR2 reads FQGNSA. V shed 2 bases and J 3 bases; nucleotides not matched to a gene: 6. The full variable domain, rest sourced from reference TRBV7-2 and TRBJ2-3, is GAGVSQSPSNKVTEKGKDVELRCDPISGHTALYWYRQSLGQGLEFLIYFQGNSAPDKSGLPSDRFSAERTGGSVSTLTIQRTQQEDSAVYLCASSLRSSGGVTDTQYFGPGTRLTVL.

The chain recombines TRBV9 with TRBJ2-5, with 13 bases that match TRBD2. The V and J ends lost 1 base and 4 bases, in that order; junction bases with no gene match: 4. The germline V gene encodes CDR1 SGDLS and CDR2 YYNGEE. This CDR3 is 16 amino acids long. The CDR3 sequence is CASSVLLAGGRETQYF. CDR3 nucleotide sequence: TGTGCCAGCAGCGTATTACTAGCGGGGGGGCGAGAGACCCAGTACTTC.

The genes are TRBV19 and TRBJ2-1; possibly TRBD2 for D (5 bases). The CDR3 consists of 13 residues. V was cut by 2 bases and J by 9 bases, with 11 bases left in between. In germline, CDR1 is LNHDA, CDR2 SQIVND (reference sequence). CDR3 region: CASSIQHAGEQFF. CDR3 nucleotide sequence: TGTGCCAGTAGTATACAGCACGCGGGTGAGCAGTTCTTC. Full variable domain (missing parts from reference TRBV19 and TRBJ2-1): DGGITQSPKYLFRKEGQNVTLSCEQNLNHDAMYWYRQDPGQGLRLIYYSQIVNDFQKGDIAEGYSVSREKKESFPLTVTSAQKNPTAFYLCASSIQHAGEQFFGPGTRLTVL.

This sequence joins TRBV7-2 and TRBJ2-2, with 10 bases identical to TRBD1. The CDR3 has 15 residues. V lost 5 bases and J lost 3; bases outside the gene matches: 3. The germline V gene encodes CDR1 SGHTA and CDR2 FQGNSA. CDR3 nucleotides: TGTGCCAGCAGCCGGACAGGGGGTGACACCGGGGAGCTGTTTTTT. Translating it yields CASSRTGGDTGELFF.